This record looks at one TCR beta chain sequence and its context. The sample belongs to a study of shared clonotypes between healthy human individuals. Libraries were prepared by immunoSEQ multiplex PCR; TCRdb keeps only in-frame clonotypes and omits some of them. The sample shows a few hundred thousand clones, 96% of them seen only once. CDR1 SGHRS and CDR2 YFSETQ come from the germline V gene. With 0 bases clipped from V and 3 bases from J, the junction kept 5 bases outside the gene matches. The CDR3 spans 16 residues. The specimen was memory CD8+ T cells sorted from blood. This sample's subset: CD45RO+ cells pooled with CCR7-negative TemRA cells. The V gene is TRBV5-1, the J gene TRBJ2-3; the match to TRBD2 covers 9 bases. The TCR was taken from a man aged 25 to 45 in good health. The CDR3 region is CASSLASGALTDTQYF. The CDR3 DNA reads TGCGCCAGCAGCTTGGCTAGCGGGGCCCTTACAGATACGCAGTATTTT.